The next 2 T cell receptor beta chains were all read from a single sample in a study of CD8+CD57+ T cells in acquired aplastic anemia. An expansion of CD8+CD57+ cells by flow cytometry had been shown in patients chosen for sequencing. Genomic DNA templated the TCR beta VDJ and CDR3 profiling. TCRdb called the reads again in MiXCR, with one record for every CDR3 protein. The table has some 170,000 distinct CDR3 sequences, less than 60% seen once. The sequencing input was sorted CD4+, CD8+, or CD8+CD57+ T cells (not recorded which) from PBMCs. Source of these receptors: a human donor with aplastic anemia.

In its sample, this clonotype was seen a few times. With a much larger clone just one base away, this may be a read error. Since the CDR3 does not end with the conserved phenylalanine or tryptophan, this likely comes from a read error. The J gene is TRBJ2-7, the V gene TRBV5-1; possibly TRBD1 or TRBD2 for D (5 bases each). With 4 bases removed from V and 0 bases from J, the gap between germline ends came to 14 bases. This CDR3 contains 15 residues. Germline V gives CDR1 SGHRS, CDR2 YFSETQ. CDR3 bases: TGCGCCAGCAGCGCCGAAGGGACCCTCTCCTACGAGCAGTACTCC. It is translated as CASSAEGTLSYEQYS.

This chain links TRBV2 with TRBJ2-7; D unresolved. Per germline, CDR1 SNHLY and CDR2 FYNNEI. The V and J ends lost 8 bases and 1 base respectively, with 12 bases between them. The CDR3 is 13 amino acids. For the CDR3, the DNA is TGTGCCAGCGGCCAAAGGGTTTCCTACGAGCAGTACTTC. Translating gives CASGQRVSYEQYF. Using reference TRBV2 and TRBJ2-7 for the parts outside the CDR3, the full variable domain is EPEVTQTPSHQVTQMGQEVILRCVPISNHLYFYWYRQILGQKVEFLVSFYNNEISEKSEIFDDQFSVERPDGSNFTLKIRSTKLEDSAMYFCASGQRVSYEQYFGPGTRLTVT.